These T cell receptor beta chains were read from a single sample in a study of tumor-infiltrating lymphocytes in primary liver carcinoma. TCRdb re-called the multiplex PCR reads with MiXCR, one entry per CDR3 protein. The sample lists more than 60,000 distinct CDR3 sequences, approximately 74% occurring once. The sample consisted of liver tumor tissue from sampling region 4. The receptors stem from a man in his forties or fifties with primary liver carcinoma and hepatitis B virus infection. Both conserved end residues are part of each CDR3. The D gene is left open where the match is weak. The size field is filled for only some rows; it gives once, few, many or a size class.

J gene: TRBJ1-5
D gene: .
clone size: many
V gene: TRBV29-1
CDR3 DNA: TGCAGCGTTGTTTACGATTTTAGCAATCAGCCCCAGCATTTT
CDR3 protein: CSVVYDFSNQPQHF

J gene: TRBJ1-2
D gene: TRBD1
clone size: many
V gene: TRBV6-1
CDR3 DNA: TGTGCCAGCAGTGAAAGACAGGGGCCCTATGGCTACACCTTC
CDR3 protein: CASSERQGPYGYTF

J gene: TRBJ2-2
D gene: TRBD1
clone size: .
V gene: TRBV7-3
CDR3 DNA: TGTGCCAGCAGCCCCGGACAGGGGGGAAGAACCGGGGAGCTGTTTTTT
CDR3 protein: CASSPGQGGRTGELFF

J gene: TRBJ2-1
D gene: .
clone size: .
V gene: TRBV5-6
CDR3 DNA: TGTACCAGTAGCTTGGTACTAACCGATGAGCAGTTCTTC
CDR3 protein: CTSSLVLTDEQFF

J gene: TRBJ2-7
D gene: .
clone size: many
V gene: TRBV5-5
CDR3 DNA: TGTGCCAGCAGCTTGGAAGCGGTCCAGCGTAGCGAGCAGTACTTC
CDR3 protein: CASSLEAVQRSEQYF

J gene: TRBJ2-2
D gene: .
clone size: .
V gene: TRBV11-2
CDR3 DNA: TGTGCCAGCAGCTTAGTGGCGCTAGCGAGAACCGAGAAGCTGTTTTTT
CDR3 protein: CASSLVALARTEKLFF

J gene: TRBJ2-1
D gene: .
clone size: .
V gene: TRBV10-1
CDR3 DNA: TGCGCCAGCAGTGAGTCATTCTTATCCGAGCAGTTCTTC
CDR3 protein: CASSESFLSEQFF

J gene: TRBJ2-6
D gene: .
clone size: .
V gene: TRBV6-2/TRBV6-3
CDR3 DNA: TGTGCCAGCAGTGGGTGTGTCGACCCTGACTCTGGGGCCAATGTCCTGACTTTC
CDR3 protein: CASSGCVDPDSGANVLTF

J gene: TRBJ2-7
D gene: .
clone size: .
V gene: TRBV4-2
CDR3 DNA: TGTGCCAGCAGCCAAGAAGGGGTAGCGAGAGGATTACCGTACGAACAGTACTTC
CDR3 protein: CASSQEGVARGLPYEQYF

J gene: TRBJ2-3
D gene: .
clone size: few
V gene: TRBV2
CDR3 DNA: TGTGCCAGCAGTGAAATTGCGGCGGTATCTAGCACAGATACGCAGTATTTT
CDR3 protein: CASSEIAAVSSTDTQYF

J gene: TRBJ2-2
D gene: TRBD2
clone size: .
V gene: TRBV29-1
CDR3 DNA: TGCAGCTTTGGAGACGCCGCGGGAGCCCCCGGGGAGCTATTTTTT
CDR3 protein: CSFGDAAGAPGELFF

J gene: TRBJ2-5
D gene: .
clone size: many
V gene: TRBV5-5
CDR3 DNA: TGTGCCAGCAGCTTTCTGGGAGAGGGGCAAGAGACCCAGTACTTC
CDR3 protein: CASSFLGEGQETQYF

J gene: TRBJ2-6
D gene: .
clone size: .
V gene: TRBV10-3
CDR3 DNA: TGTGCCATCGGGGACTCTGGGTTCAACGTCCTGACTTTC
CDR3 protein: CAIGDSGFNVLTF

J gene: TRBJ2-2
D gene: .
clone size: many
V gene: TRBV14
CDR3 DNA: TGTGCCAGCAGCCCTTTGAACACCGGGGAGCTGTTTTTT
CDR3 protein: CASSPLNTGELFF

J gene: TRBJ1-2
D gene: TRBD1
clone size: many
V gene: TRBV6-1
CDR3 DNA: TGTGCCAGCATCCCGACAGGGGGCTCCTATGGCTACACCTTC
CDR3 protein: CASIPTGGSYGYTF

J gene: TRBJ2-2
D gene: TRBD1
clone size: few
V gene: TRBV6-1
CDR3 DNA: TGTGCCAGCAGTGAACACGGAACAGGGGAGTTGTTTTTT
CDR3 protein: CASSEHGTGELFF

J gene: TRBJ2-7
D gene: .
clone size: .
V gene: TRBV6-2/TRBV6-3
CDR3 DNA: TGTGCCAGCACCAGGGGCCCTCCTTACAATGAGCAGTACTTC
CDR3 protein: CASTRGPPYNEQYF

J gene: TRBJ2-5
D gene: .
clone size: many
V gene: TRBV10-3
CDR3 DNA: TGTGCCACCCGAGAAGGAGTGGGTCAAGAGACCCAGTACTTC
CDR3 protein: CATREGVGQETQYF

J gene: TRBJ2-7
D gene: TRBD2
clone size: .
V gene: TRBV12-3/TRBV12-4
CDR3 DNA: TGTGCCAGCAGTTCACGAGGGACTAACGTGGCTGGGCAGTACTTC
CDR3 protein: CASSSRGTNVAGQYF

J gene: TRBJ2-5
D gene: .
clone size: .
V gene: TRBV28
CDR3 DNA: TGTGCCAGCTCCGGGTGGGAATATCGAGGGGAGATCCAGTACTTC
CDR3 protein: CASSGWEYRGEIQYF

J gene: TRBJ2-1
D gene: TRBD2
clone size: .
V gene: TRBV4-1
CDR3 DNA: TGCGCCAGCAGCCAAAACCCTAGCGGACCCTACAGTGAGCAGTCCTTC
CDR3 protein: CASSQNPSGPYSEQSF

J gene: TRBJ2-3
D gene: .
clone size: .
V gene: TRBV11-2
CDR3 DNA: TGTACCAGTGGCTTTCGGGACAGCACAGATACGCAGTATTTT
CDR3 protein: CTSGFRDSTDTQYF

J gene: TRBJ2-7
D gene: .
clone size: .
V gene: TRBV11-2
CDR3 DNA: TGTGCCCGCAGCCTCGGCGGGATTCTACCCTACGAACAGTACTTC
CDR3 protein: CARSLGGILPYEQYF

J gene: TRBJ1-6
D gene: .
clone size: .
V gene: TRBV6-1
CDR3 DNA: TGTGCCAGCAGTGAATGGGGGGGAATGAAAAATTCACCCCTCGACTTT
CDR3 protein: CASSEWGGMKNSPLDF

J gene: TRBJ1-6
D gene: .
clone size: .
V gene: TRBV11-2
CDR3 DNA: TGTGGCAGTAGCTCGCTCTCCGGAAATTCACCCTTCCACTTT
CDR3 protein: CGSSSLSGNSPFHF